This T cell receptor (beta chain) emerged from a study of cytomegalovirus exposure and HLA in healthy donors (dated by TCRdb to about 2017). Regarding the complete study: An earlier analysis of approximately 640 of the donors reported 250 to 300 Gb of sequence data and 120 million or so unique TCR beta sequences from about 179 million T cells. Donor age, sex, ethnicity and CMV serostatus were collected together with the repertoire data. High-throughput TCR immunosequencing, statistical association of individual TCRs with disease status, and machine learning were combined to predict cytomegalovirus infection status. Roughly five DR-DQ haplotypes were handled as single units for association and clustering, since linkage in the cohort was strong. An early release that covered several hundred HLA-typed donors contained 250 to 350 gigabases of sequencing data and 80 million or so unique TCR sequences. Typing coverage varied by locus: about 629-630 donors for A, B, C, DRB1 and DQB1; more than 500 for DQA1; more than 600 for DPA1; 450 to 480 for DPB1. Among around 400 genotyped donors of the cohort, an average of approximately 200,000 unique TCR beta nucleotide sequences was sequenced per donor, of which about 18% were non-productive. An earlier analysis of 587 of the donors used high-throughput TCR beta sequencing to judge whether each TCR beta V gene segment behaved as functional or pseudogenic. Among the roughly 400 genotyped donors, around 81% belonged to the genetic ancestry cluster associated with self-reported Caucasian donors. The later analysis used no new phenotypic data to find candidate immune exposures, relying instead on TCR beta sequences and their occurrence across donors. HLA typing covered class I and class II loci at four-digit resolution. Genome-wide SNP genotypes for about 60% of the roughly 670 donors were used in a later genetic analysis, which treated that subset as a discovery cohort. The T cell repertoires of around 670 subjects were profiled by immunosequencing and related to cytomegalovirus serostatus. The study was designed to test whether signatures of past pathogen exposure could be identified by cataloging public T cell receptors. Along with the approximately 700-subject first cohort, a separate validation cohort of around 110 different subjects was used. To study patterns of TCR occurrence, a later analysis re-analyzed previously published TCR beta repertoires from several hundred donors and added high-resolution HLA genotyping. All discovery cohort repertoires had been generated on a single sequencing platform.

On this clone: Its recognized antigen is unknown. The input lacks base qualities; no much larger clone sits a single base away.

The library was built by means of the immunoSEQ multiplex PCR assay. The multiplex PCR relied on a mix of 60 forward primers for TCR Vbeta segments and 13 reverse primers for TCR Jbeta segments. Amplification of the CDR3 region of rearranged TCR beta genes was performed with a multiplex PCR assay on genomic DNA. The Illumina HiSeq System was used to sequence the amplified TCR beta libraries as 87-base-pair reads. For the original study's pipeline: A later analysis tallied roughly 80 million unique TCR beta chains across the approximately 670 repertoires, and roughly 11 million of those chains were shared by two or more donors. A nearest-neighbor algorithm error-corrected the raw reads and collapsed the reads into unique sequences, merging closely related sequences to remove PCR and sequencing errors. V, D and J gene segments were assigned by aligning CDR3 sequences to IMGT reference sequences. For a sequence to be retained, a match of at least six nucleotides to both a V gene segment and a J gene segment was required. A rearrangement counted as productive if the CDR3 had no stop codons and remained in frame with V and J, and every other rearrangement counted as non-productive. Following IMGT convention, CDR3 was defined as the stretch from the second conserved V-encoded cysteine to the conserved J-encoded phenylalanine. The earlier analysis of 450 to 750 of the donors excluded any sequence lacking an unambiguous match to a single V gene segment. In an earlier analysis of approximately 590 of the donors, V segments were called functional above 56.7% productive rearrangements and were called segregating when the between-donor standard deviation exceeded 5%. A statistical classification framework was developed to diagnose cytomegalovirus status using the catalog of TCR beta chain sequences. V and J gene assignment, in a later analysis, came from comparing TCR nucleotide sequences with IMGT/GENE-DB human TR gene sequences. In a later analysis, CDR3 sequences and most-parsimonious VDJ recombination scenarios were assigned using the TCRdist pipeline. In a later analysis, every TCR beta chain was defined by the combination of its CDR3 amino acid sequence and its V-gene family, and reads without a unique V-gene family were dropped. A later analysis removed several hundred highly shared, low-generation-probability nucleotide sequences to deal with suspected cross-contamination and a sequencing artifact. A later analysis calculated a clonal expansion index for each public chain from normalized within-repertoire ranks of inferred template counts. In a later analysis, generation probabilities were computed with a VDJ recombination model fitted to out-of-frame rearrangements, and the resulting probabilities were checked against IGoR. A later analysis scored TCR-TCR, TCR-HLA and TCR-CMV co-occurrence with hypergeometric tests, applying a repertoire-size bias correction to TCR pairs. A later analysis estimated false discovery rates by permuting HLA or CMV assignments 20 times. In a later analysis, co-occurring TCRs were grouped with DBSCAN, and TCRdist sequence similarity was added when clustering was performed within HLA-allele-positive subsets. Co-occurrence clustering excluded repertoires with fewer than 30,000 or more than 120,000 public chains, plus five with anomalous nucleotide sharing. TCRdb re-hosts the immuneACCESS table, in-frame sequences only. Its copies lack some clones; in the studies checked, an unresolved V gene accounts for under half of them, and the cause for the rest is not known. That table supplies the V and J calls and clone size; D and trimming were determined from the DNA. Here the sample has 150,000 or so clones; roughly 75% occur a single time. The biggest ten clones account for 1% of the sample.

The paper's findings and limits, for the study overall: Broadly in line with IMGT annotations, most TCR beta V segments showed up in productive rearrangements about 87% or about 30% of the time in an earlier analysis of several hundred of the donors. A few of the identified cytomegalovirus-associated TCR beta chains were confirmed in vitro to be specific for cytomegalovirus antigens. Cytomegalovirus status was reported to be diagnosed by the classifier with high specificity and sensitivity in both the original and validation cohorts. In this cohort, only TCR beta chains were sequenced, and detectable features were limited by the absence of alpha or paired-chain data. Compared with equally common non-associated chains, HLA-associated TCR beta chains in a later analysis were more clonally expanded and had lower generation probabilities. A later genetic analysis reported fewer N-insertions in productive TCRs among donors in an Asian-associated ancestry cluster than the approximately 700-donor mean. An association between a missense DCLRE1C variant and V-gene and J-gene trimming of TCR beta chains was found in a later genetic analysis and replicated in an independent cohort. A further reported finding was that TCR beta sequences accurately predicted the HLA-A and HLA-B alleles for most subjects in the first cohort. Some IMGT-functional V segments, including TRBV6-2 and TRBV6-3, could not be distinguished by the 87-base-pair reads and were therefore excluded. HLA typing was unavailable for some donors at each locus, so association tests used only the typed subset. In the study, approximately 150 TCR beta chains were listed as associated with cytomegalovirus. According to a later analysis, most CMV-associated TCR beta chains appeared to be HLA-restricted, and the HLA associations seemed to be driven largely by CMV exposure. When HLA alleles, especially DR and DQ, strongly co-occurred, attributing TCR associations to individual alleles was difficult. Correlated functional status among segregating V segments might reflect linkage disequilibrium, but an unknown experimental factor could not be ruled out. Because counts were too low, seventeen rarely observed V segments, including chromosome 9 orphons, were excluded from the earlier analysis of around 640 of the donors. The authors suggested that the approach could potentially be generalized to other disease states and immunological phenotypes. For the cohort, immune exposure information was limited to CMV serostatus. Across donors, most TCR sequences were observed very rarely, whereas some public TCRs were present in many individuals. A group of highly shared sequence variants was considered likely to be a technical artifact of the sequencing pipeline. In a later analysis, several top co-occurrence clusters were reported to appear linked to parvovirus B19, influenza, CMV and Epstein-Barr virus. Presence/absence analyses assumed roughly uniform sequencing depth across donors, an assumption that may not hold. In a later analysis, the rate of TCR association differed among HLA loci, with DRB1 alleles having the most associated TCRs and HLA-C alleles having the fewest. A later analysis associated roughly 17,000 TCR beta sequences with specific HLA alleles at a false discovery rate of 0.05.

Reading the germline V gene (reference sequence) gives CDR1 LNHDA and CDR2 SQIVND. V trim: 10 bases; J trim: 4 bases; unmatched bases: 14. The CDR3 contains 16 residues, cysteine and phenylalanine counted. The CDR3 DNA has 48 bases and is translated from base 1. The cohort was made up of approximately 670 healthy bone marrow donors. Cohort members were all nominally healthy when sampled, although unrecorded immune exposures were likely present. The donor tested CMV seropositive, placing the donor among the approximately 290 seropositive members of the cohort. Each donor provided a peripheral blood sample, and peripheral blood mononuclear cells were used for TCR beta sequencing. The Qiagen DNeasy Blood Extraction Kit was used to extract genomic DNA from the blood cell samples.

This TCR was recovered from a woman between 45 and 60 years old in good health and CMV-seropositive. The rearranged segments are TRBV19 and TRBJ2-2, with 8 middle bases fitting TRBD1. Sequencing input: PBMCs. The base sequence is TGTGCCACGCTTCCATGGGGACAGGCGTTCACCGGGGAGCTGTTTTTT. Translated, it gives CATLPWGQAFTGELFF.